The TCR beta chain described here comes from a study of shared clonotypes between healthy human individuals. Study findings and constraints: For naive CD4 cells, 5% to 6.5% of clonotypes were shared across a handful of donors. Clonotype sharing among donors was expected to depend on sequencing depth.

Deep-level running was used for the assay. The method was immunoSEQ multiplex PCR; TCRdb's version includes in-frame clones alone and lacks a portion of them. Among roughly 320,000 clones listed, around 90% were seen once. The CDR3 is 14 amino acids. The germline V gene encodes CDR1 MDHEN and CDR2 SYDVKM. V lost 5 bases and J lost 7, with 14 bases in between. Notes on this clone: Its matching antigen is unknown.

This sequence was found in a man aged 18 to 30 in good health. Sequencing was done on a sample of memory CD8+ T cells sorted from blood. Stated subset: CD45RO+ cells pooled with CCR7-negative TemRA cells. This chain joins TRBV28 and TRBJ1-4, with a weak D call TRBD1 (5 bases). CDR3 in DNA: TGTGCCAGCAGTCCCCTTCAGGGCGGTGAAAAACTGTTTTTT. It specifies CASSPLQGGEKLFF. Full variable domain (remainder filled in from reference TRBV28 and TRBJ1-4): DVKVTQSSRYLVKRTGEKVFLECVQDMDHENMFWYRQDPGLGLRLIYFSYDVKMKEKGDIPEGYSVSREKKERFSLILESASTNQTSMYLCASSPLQGGEKLFFGSGTQLSVL.